This T cell receptor (beta chain) was recorded in a study of OX40 agonist ivuxolimab in advanced cancers. Points from the study as a whole: In general, CD8+ T cells held more expanded clones than CD4+ did, on average.

This table comes from immunoSEQ multiplex PCR, and its TCRdb copy is limited to in-frame clones, with some not included. The table includes fewer than 55,000 clones, roughly 77% detected once. About this clone: Its antigen is as yet unknown.

This CDR3 contains 14 residues. V was pared by 0 bases and J by 6 bases, with 10 bases between. Per germline, CDR1 SGHRS and CDR2 YFSETQ. The receptor was isolated from an adult with an advanced solid tumor such as melanoma, head and neck, liver or kidney cancer. The V call is TRBV5-1, the J call TRBJ2-1, with D uncertain. Sample: CD4+ or CD8+ T cells sorted from blood, taken in a trial of the OX40 agonist ivuxolimab. This CDR3 reads CASSLASSLNEQFF. CDR3 bases: TGCGCCAGCAGCTTGGCATCCAGTCTCAATGAGCAGTTCTTC. Complete variable domain (other parts from reference TRBV5-1 and TRBJ2-1): KAGVTQTPRYLIKTRGQQVTLSCSPISGHRSVSWYQQTPGQGLQFLFEYFSETQRNKGNFPGRFSGRQFSNSRSEMNVSTLELGDSALYLCASSLASSLNEQFFGPGTRLTVL.